The clone carrying this T cell receptor (beta chain) was counted many times. The antigen remains undetermined. The entry originates in a study of CD8 T cells in ankylosing spondylitis. Study-level findings and limits: Disease-associated clones were reportedly significantly overrepresented in matched ankylosing spondylitis synovial fluid. Among TCR beta sequences, a motif of eight or nine highly homologous variants appeared characteristic of ankylosing spondylitis blood. Disease-linked clones were found to be CD8+ and relatively rare in peripheral blood.

Libraries for TCR beta were made by quantitative 5'-RACE with molecular barcodes. TCRdb re-derived calls from the 5' RACE reads in MiXCR, one entry per CDR3 protein. The repertoire holds hundreds of thousands of distinct CDR3 sequences, with around 20% as singletons. CDR1 and CDR2 (germline): ENHRY, SYGVKD. Germline trimming cut 10 bases from V and 3 bases from J; bases unmatched to any gene: 10. The CDR3 length is 15 residues. The sequenced sample was blood, either unsorted or a sorted T cell fraction (not recorded which). This clonotype was obtained from a female donor with ankylosing spondylitis or in good health (not recorded which). The chain joins TRBV10-3 to TRBJ2-1; 9 bases match TRBD2. CDR3 coding DNA: TGTGCCACCGCCTTAGCGGGAGAGATCTACAATGAGCAGTTCTTC. Translation gives CATALAGEIYNEQFF.